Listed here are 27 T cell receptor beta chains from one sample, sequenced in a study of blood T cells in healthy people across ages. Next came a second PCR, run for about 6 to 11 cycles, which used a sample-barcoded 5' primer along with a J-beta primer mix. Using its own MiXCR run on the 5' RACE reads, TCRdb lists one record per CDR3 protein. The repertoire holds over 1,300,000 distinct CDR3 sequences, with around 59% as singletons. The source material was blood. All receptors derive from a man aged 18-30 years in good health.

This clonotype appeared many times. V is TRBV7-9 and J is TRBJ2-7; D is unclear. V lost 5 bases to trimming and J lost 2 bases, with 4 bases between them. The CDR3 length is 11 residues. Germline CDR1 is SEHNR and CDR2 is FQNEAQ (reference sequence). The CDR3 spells CASSPTYEQYF. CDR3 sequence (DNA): TGTGCCAGCAGCCCGACCTACGAGCAGTACTTC.

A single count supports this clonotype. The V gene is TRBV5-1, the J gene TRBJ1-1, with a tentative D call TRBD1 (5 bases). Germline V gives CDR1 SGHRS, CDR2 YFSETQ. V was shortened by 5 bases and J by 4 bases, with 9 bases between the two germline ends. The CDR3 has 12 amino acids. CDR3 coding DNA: TGCGCCAGCAGTGTAGACAGCACTGAAGCTTTCTTT. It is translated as CASSVDSTEAFF.

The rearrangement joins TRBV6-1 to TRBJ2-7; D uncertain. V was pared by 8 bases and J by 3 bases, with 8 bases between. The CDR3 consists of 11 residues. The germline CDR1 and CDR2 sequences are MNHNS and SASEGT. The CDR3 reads CASLRLYEQYF. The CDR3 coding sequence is TGTGCCAGCTTACGGCTCTACGAGCAGTACTTC.

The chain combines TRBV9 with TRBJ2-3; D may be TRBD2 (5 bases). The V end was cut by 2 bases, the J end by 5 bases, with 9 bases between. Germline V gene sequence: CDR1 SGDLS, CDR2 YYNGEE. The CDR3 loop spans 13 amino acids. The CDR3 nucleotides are TGTGCCAGCAGCGTGACTAACTTAGATACGCAGTATTTT. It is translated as CASSVTNLDTQYF.

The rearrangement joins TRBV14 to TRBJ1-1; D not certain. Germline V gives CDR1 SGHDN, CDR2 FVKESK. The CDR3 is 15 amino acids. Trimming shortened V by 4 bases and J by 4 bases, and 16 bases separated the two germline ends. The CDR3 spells CASSPTDGRGTEAFF. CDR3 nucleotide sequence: TGTGCCAGCAGCCCGACGGACGGTCGTGGCACTGAAGCTTTCTTT.

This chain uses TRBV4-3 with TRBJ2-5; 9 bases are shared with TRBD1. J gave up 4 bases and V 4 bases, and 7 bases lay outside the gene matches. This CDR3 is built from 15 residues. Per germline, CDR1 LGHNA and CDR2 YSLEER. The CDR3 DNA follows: TGCGCCAGCAGCCGAGACAGGGGGTTTTTAGAGACCCAGTACTTC. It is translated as CASSRDRGFLETQYF.

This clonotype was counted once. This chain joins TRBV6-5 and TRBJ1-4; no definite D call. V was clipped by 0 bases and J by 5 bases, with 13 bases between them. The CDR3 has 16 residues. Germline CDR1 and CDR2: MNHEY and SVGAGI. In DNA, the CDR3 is TGTGCCAGCAGTTACTCGGTAGGGAGAGGGAATGAAAAACTGTTTTTT. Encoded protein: CASSYSVGRGNEKLFF.

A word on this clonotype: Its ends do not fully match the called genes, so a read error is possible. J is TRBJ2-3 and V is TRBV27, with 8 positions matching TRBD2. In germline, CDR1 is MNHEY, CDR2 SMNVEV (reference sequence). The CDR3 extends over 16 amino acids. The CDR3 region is CASSPLGGGLTGTQYF. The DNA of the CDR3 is TGTGCCAGCAGTCCCCTAGGCGGGGGGCTCACAGGTACGCAGTATTTT.

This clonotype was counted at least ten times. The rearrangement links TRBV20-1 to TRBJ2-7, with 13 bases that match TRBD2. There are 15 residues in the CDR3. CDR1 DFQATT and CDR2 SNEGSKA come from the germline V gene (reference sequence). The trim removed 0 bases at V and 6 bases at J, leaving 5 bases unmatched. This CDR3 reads CSAREGTSGVAEQYF. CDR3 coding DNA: TGCAGTGCTAGAGAAGGGACTAGCGGGGTAGCCGAGCAGTACTTC.

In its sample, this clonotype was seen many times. CDR3 sequence (DNA): TGTGCCAGCCGGTTCCTAGATCCCTCCTACGAGCAGTACTTC. Amino acids: CASRFLDPSYEQYF. J is TRBJ2-7 and V is TRBV6-1; D ambiguous. This CDR3 has 14 amino acids. Trimming removed 8 bases at V and 0 bases at J, with 14 bases between. Germline CDR1 is MNHNS and CDR2 is SASEGT.

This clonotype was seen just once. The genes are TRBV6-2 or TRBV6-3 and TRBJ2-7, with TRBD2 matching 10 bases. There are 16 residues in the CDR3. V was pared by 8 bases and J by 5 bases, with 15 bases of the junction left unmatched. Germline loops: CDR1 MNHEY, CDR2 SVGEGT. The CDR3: CASGAPLEREGHEQYF. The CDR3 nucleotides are TGTGCCAGCGGTGCTCCCTTAGAGCGGGAGGGCCACGAGCAGTACTTC.

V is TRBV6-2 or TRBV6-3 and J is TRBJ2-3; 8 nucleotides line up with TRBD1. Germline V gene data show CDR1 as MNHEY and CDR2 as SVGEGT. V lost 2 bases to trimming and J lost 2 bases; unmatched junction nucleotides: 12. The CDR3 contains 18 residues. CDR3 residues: CASSYLPDRAISTDTQYF. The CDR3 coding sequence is TGTGCCAGCAGTTACCTCCCGGACAGGGCCATTTCCACAGATACGCAGTATTTT.

The CDR3 DNA reads TGCAGCGTTGTCTCTAGCGGGGGGACCTACAATGAGCAGTTCTTC. It yields the protein CSVVSSGGTYNEQFF. The chain carries TRBV29-1 and TRBJ2-1, with TRBD2 matching over 11 bases. CDR1 is SQVTM and CDR2 is ANQGSEA in the germline V gene. V lost 4 bases and J lost 2; bases outside the gene matches: 4. This CDR3 region has 15 residues.

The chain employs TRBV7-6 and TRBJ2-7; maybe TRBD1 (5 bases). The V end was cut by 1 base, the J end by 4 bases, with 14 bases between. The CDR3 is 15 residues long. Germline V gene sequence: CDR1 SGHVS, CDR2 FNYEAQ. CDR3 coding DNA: TGTGCCAGCAGCTTAGGAGCAGGGATAAGGTACGAGCAGTACTTC. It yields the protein CASSLGAGIRYEQYF. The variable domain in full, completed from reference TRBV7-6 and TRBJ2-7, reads GAGVSQSPRYKVTKRGQDVALRCDPISGHVSLYWYRQALGQGPEFLTYFNYEAQQDKSGLPNDRFSAERPEGSISTLTIQRTEQRDSAMYRCASSLGAGIRYEQYFGPGTRLTVT.

The chain's CDR3 is CASQGTSGTGDEQYF. Written as DNA, the CDR3 is TGTGCCAGCCAAGGGACTAGCGGGACTGGTGACGAGCAGTACTTC. This rearrangement joins TRBV6-2 or TRBV6-3 to TRBJ2-7; 13 positions match TRBD2. V trimming: 8 bases; J trimming: 5 bases; junction bases outside the gene matches: 9. The CDR3 is 15 residues long. Germline V gene sequence: CDR1 MNHEY, CDR2 SVGEGT.

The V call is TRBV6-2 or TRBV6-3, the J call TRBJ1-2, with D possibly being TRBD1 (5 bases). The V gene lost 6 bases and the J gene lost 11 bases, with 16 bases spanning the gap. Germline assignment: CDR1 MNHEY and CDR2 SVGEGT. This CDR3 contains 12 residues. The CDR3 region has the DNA TGTGCCAGCAGGACAGACCGGTTAAGATACACCTTC. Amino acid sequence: CASRTDRLRYTF.

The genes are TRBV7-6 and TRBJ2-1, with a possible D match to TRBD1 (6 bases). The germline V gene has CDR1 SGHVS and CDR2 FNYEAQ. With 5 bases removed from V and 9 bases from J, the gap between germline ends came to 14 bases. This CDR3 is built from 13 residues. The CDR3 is CASSPGTIPEQFF. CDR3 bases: TGTGCCAGCAGCCCAGGGACAATCCCTGAGCAGTTCTTC.

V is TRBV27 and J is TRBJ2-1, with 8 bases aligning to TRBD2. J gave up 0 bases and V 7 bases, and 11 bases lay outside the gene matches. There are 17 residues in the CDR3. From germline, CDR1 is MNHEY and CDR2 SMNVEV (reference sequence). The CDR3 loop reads CASTKAGSGSSYNEQFF. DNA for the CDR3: TGTGCCAGCACCAAAGCCGGCAGCGGGAGCTCCTACAATGAGCAGTTCTTC.

The CDR3 region has the DNA TGTGCCAGCAGACGGGGACTAGCTTCGTTCGCCCAGTACTTC. This sequence encodes CASRRGLASFAQYF. The chain carries TRBV27 and TRBJ2-7; the match to TRBD2 covers 9 bases. The CDR3 runs to 14 residues. Per the germline V gene, CDR1 is MNHEY and CDR2 is SMNVEV (reference sequence). Unmatched junction bases numbered 13, after V lost 6 bases and J lost 10 bases.

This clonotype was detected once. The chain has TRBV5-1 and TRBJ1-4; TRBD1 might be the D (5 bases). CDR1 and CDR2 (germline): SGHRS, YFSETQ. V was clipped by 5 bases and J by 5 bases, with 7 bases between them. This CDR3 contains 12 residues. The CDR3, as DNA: TGCGCCAGCAGTCGACAGAATGAAAAACTGTTTTTT. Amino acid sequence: CASSRQNEKLFF. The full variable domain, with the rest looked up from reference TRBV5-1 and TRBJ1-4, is KAGVTQTPRYLIKTRGQQVTLSCSPISGHRSVSWYQQTPGQGLQFLFEYFSETQRNKGNFPGRFSGRQFSNSRSEMNVSTLELGDSALYLCASSRQNEKLFFGSGTQLSVL.

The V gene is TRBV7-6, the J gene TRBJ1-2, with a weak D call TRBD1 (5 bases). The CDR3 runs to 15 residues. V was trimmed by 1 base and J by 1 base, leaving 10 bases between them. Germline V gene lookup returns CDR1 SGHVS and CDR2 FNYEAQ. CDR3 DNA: TGTGCCAGCAGCTTAGAGGGGTGGGGTAACTATGGCTACACCTTC. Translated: CASSLEGWGNYGYTF. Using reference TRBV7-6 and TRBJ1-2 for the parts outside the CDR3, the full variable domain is GAGVSQSPRYKVTKRGQDVALRCDPISGHVSLYWYRQALGQGPEFLTYFNYEAQQDKSGLPNDRFSAERPEGSISTLTIQRTEQRDSAMYRCASSLEGWGNYGYTFGSGTRLTVV.

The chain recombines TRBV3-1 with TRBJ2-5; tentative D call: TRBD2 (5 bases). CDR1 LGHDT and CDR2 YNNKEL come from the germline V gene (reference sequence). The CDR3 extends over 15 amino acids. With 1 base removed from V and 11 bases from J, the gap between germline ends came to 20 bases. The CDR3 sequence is CASSQVLDTRWEQYF. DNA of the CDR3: TGTGCCAGCAGCCAAGTACTTGACACCCGATGGGAGCAGTACTTC.

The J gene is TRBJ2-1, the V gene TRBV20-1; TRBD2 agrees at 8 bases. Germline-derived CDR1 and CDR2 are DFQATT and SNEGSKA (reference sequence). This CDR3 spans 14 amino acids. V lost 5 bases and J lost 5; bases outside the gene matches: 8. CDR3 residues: CSALGLGEDNEQFF. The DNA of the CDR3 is TGCAGTGCTTTGGGACTAGGGGAAGACAATGAGCAGTTCTTC.

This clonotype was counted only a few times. As DNA, the CDR3 is TGCAGTGCTAGGCGGGAGACAGATACGCAGTATTTT. Translating it yields CSARRETDTQYF. The chain employs TRBV20-1 and TRBJ2-3; 7 nucleotides agree with TRBD2. Per germline, CDR1 DFQATT and CDR2 SNEGSKA (reference sequence). V was clipped by 3 bases and J by 3 bases; unmatched bases: 0. The CDR3 has 12 amino acids.

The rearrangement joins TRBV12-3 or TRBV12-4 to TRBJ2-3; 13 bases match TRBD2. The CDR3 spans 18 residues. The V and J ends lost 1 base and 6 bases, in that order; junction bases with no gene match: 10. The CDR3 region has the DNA TGTGCCAGCAGTTTAGAGGTATGGACTAGCGGGAGTCAGGATACGCAGTATTTT. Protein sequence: CASSLEVWTSGSQDTQYF.

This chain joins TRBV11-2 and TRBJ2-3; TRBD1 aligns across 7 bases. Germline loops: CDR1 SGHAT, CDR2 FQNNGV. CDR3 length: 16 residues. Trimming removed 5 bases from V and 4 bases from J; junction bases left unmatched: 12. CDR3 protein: CASSPRGRGSADTQYF. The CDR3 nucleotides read TGTGCCAGCAGCCCTCGTGGCAGGGGGAGTGCAGATACGCAGTATTTT.

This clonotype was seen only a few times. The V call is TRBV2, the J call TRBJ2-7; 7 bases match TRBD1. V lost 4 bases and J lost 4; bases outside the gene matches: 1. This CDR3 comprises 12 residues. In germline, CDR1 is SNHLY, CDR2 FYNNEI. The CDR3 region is CASSVTGYEQYF. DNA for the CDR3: TGTGCCAGCAGTGTGACAGGGTACGAGCAGTACTTC.